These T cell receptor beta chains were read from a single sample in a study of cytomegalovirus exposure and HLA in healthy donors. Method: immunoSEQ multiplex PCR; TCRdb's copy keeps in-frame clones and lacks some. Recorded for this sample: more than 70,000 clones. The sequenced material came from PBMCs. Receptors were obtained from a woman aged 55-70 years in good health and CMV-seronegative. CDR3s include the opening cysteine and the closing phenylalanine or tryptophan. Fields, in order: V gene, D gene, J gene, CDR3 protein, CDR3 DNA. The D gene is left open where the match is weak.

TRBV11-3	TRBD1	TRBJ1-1	CASSQGQGRRAFF	TGTGCCAGCAGCCAAGGACAGGGTCGGCGAGCTTTCTTT
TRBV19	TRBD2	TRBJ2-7	CASSILSAGEFSYEQYF	TGTGCCAGTAGTATCCTTTCAGCGGGAGAGTTCTCCTACGAGCAGTACTTC
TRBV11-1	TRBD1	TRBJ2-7	CASGFRDRDHEQYF	TGTGCCAGCGGTTTTCGGGACAGGGACCACGAGCAGTACTTC
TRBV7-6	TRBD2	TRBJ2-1	CASTGLGNEQFF	TGTGCCAGCACCGGACTAGGCAATGAGCAGTTCTTC
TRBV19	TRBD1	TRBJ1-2	CASTGQIDYGYTF	TGTGCCAGTACGGGACAGATAGATTATGGCTACACCTTC
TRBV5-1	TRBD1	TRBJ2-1	CASSLGVRQGEQFF	TGCGCCAGCAGCTTAGGGGTCAGACAGGGAGAGCAGTTCTTC
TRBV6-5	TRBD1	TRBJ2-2	CATSGTGGSGELFF	TGTGCCACCTCCGGGACAGGGGGTTCCGGGGAGCTGTTTTTT
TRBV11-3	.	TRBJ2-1	CASSLSGDSYNEQFF	TGTGCCAGCAGCCTTAGCGGTGACTCCTACAATGAGCAGTTCTTC
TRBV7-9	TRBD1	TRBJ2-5	CASSPWDRVAETQYF	TGTGCCAGCAGCCCGTGGGACAGGGTTGCGGAGACCCAGTACTTC
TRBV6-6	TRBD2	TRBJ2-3	CASSYESSGRTDTQYF	TGTGCCAGCAGTTACGAGTCGAGCGGGAGGACAGATACGCAGTATTTT
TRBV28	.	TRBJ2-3	CASNFPSTDTQYF	TGTGCCAGCAACTTCCCTAGCACAGATACGCAGTATTTT
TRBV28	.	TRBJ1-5	CASSLWTGGYNQPQHF	TGTGCCAGCAGTTTATGGACGGGGGGATACAATCAGCCCCAGCATTTT
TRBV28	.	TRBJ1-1	CASSLPTNTEAFF	TGTGCCAGCAGTTTACCTACGAACACTGAAGCTTTCTTT
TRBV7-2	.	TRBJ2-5	CASSLSGQETQYF	TGTGCCAGCAGCTTGTCCGGGCAAGAGACCCAGTACTTC
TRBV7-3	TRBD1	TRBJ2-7	CASSLMGDRGQEQYF	TGTGCCAGCAGCTTAATGGGGGACAGGGGGCAGGAGCAGTACTTC
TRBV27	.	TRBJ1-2	CASSFFSRGGYTF	TGTGCCAGCAGTTTTTTTTCTAGAGGGGGCTACACCTTC
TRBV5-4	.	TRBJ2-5	CASSLATVQETQYF	TGTGCCAGCAGCTTGGCCACGGTCCAAGAGACCCAGTACTTC